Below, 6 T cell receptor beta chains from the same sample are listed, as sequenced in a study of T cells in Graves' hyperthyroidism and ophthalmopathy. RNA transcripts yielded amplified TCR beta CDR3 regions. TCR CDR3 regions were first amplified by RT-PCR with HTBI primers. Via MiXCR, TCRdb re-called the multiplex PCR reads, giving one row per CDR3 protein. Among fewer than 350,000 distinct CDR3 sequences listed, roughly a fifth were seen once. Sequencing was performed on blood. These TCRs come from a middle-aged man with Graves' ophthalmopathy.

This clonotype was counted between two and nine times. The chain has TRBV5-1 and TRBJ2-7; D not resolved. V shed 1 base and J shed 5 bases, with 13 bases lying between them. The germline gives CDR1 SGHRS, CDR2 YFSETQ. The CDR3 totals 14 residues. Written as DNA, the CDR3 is TGCGCCAGCAGCTTGACAGCCCCCATAGACGAGCAGTACTTC. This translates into CASSLTAPIDEQYF.

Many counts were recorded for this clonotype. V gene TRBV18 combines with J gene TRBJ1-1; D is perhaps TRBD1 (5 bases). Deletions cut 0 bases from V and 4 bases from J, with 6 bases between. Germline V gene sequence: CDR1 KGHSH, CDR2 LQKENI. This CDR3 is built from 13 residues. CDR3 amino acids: CASSPPQGTEAFF. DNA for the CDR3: TGTGCCAGCTCACCACCTCAGGGCACTGAAGCTTTCTTT. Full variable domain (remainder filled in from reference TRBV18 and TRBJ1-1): NAGVMQNPRHLVRRRGQEARLRCSPMKGHSHVYWYRQLPEEGLKFMVYLQKENIIDESGMPKERFSAEFPKEGPSILRIQQVVRGDSAAYFCASSPPQGTEAFFGQGTRLTVV.

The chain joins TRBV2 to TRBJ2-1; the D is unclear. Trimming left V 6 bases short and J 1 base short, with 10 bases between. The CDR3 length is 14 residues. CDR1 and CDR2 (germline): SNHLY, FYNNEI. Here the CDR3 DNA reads TGTGCCAGCAGGGGGATAAATTCCTACAATGAGCAGTTCTTC. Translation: CASRGINSYNEQFF.

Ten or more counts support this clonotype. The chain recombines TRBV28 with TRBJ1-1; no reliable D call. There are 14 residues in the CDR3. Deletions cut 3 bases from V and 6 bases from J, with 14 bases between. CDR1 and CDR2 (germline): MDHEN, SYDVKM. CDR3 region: CASSFNTGIPEAFF. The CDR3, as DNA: TGTGCCAGCAGTTTTAATACGGGGATCCCTGAAGCTTTCTTT.

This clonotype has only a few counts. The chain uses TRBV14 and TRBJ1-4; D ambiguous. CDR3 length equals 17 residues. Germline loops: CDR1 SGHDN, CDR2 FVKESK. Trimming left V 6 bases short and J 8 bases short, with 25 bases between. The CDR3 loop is CASSYREDFLRPEKLFF. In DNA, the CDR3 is TGTGCCAGCAGTTATAGAGAAGACTTTTTAAGGCCCGAAAAACTGTTTTTT.

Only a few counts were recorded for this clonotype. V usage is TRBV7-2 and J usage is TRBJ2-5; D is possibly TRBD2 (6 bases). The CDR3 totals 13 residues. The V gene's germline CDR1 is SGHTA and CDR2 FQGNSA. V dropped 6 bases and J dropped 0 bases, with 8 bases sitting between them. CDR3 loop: CASRWRDQETQYF. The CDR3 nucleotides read TGTGCCAGCAGGTGGAGGGACCAAGAGACCCAGTACTTC.